Following are 8 T cell receptor beta chains from one sample sequenced in a study of cytomegalovirus exposure and HLA in healthy donors. PCR amplification relied on 60 Vbeta primers (plus 13 Jbeta primers). Clones were sequenced by immunoSEQ multiplex PCR, and TCRdb holds only the in-frame ones, with some missing. The sample carries about 210,000 clones, 82% recorded once. Sequenced sample: PBMCs. The receptors originated from a man aged 35-49 years in good health and CMV-seropositive.

The CDR3 DNA follows: TGCAGCGCCCTAGCGGGAGGGTTCAATGAGCAGTTCTTC. Its translation is CSALAGGFNEQFF. The chain employs TRBV29-1 and TRBJ2-1; 12 nucleotides agree with TRBD2. The CDR3 is made up of 13 amino acids. Germline V gives CDR1 SQVTM, CDR2 ANQGSEA. After removal of 7 bases from V and 6 bases from J, the junction contained 4 bases not matched to a gene.

This clone was counted between two and nine times. The V call is TRBV6-5, the J call TRBJ2-6; 9 positions agree with TRBD1. The CDR3 has 15 amino acids. Germline loops: CDR1 MNHEY, CDR2 SVGAGI. Trimming at V came to 1 base and at J to 9 bases, leaving 4 bases not matched to a gene. The CDR3 protein is CASSYWTGVGNVLTF. The CDR3 coding sequence is TGTGCCAGCAGTTACTGGACAGGGGTTGGCAACGTCCTGACTTTC.

The rearrangement joins TRBV5-6 to TRBJ2-3, with 9 nucleotides matching TRBD2. Germline lookup yields CDR1 SGHDT and CDR2 YYEEEE. Trimming cost V 4 bases and J 4 bases; bases outside gene matches: 7. This CDR3 spans 15 amino acids. The CDR3 DNA reads TGTGCCAGCAGCCTTAGCGGGAGTAGTGCAGATACGCAGTATTTT. Translation: CASSLSGSSADTQYF.

The V gene is TRBV10-1, the J gene TRBJ1-1; D is perhaps TRBD1 (5 bases). Trimming removed 1 base at V and 1 base at J, with 10 bases between. The CDR3 has 15 residues. Germline values: CDR1 WNHNN, CDR2 SYGVQD (reference sequence). The CDR3 DNA sequence: TGCGCCAGCAGTGAGTTCCAGGGCCCGAACACTGAAGCTTTCTTT. It yields the protein CASSEFQGPNTEAFF.

The chain is built from TRBV30 and TRBJ1-2, with TRBD1 identical over 8 bases. The V segment lost 1 base and the J segment 2 bases; nucleotides outside the gene matches: 6. CDR3 length: 15 amino acids. Germline V gene sequence: CDR1 GTSNPN, CDR2 SVGIG (reference sequence). The CDR3 is CAWSARDRQNYGYTF. The CDR3 DNA sequence: TGTGCCTGGAGTGCGAGGGACAGGCAAAACTATGGCTACACCTTC.

The DNA for the CDR3 is TGTGCCAGCACCCTACAGGGTTTGAACACTGAAGCTTTCTTT. Translation gives CASTLQGLNTEAFF. The chain recombines TRBV6-1 with TRBJ1-1; tentatively, D is TRBD1 (6 bases). With 7 bases removed from V and 0 bases from J, the gap between germline ends came to 12 bases. This CDR3 has 14 residues. Germline CDR1 and CDR2: MNHNS and SASEGT.

This clone showed up just a few times. The chain uses TRBV6-5 and TRBJ2-2, with 10 nucleotides matching TRBD2. From germline, CDR1 is MNHEY and CDR2 SVGAGI. The trim removed 8 bases at V and 5 bases at J, leaving 8 bases unmatched. The length of the CDR3 is 15 residues. The CDR3 DNA reads TGTGCCAGCCAGCCTAGCGGGAGCGTAACCGGGGAGCTGTTTTTT. Protein: CASQPSGSVTGELFF.

The chain is built from TRBV10-3 and TRBJ2-3; 12 bases line up with TRBD2. The germline V gene has CDR1 ENHRY and CDR2 SYGVKD. This CDR3 has 15 amino acids. V gave up 9 bases and J gave up 1 base; unmatched junction bases: 5. The CDR3 nucleotides read TGTGCCATGAGGACTAGCGGGGAGGGCACAGATACGCAGTATTTT. Translating it yields CAMRTSGEGTDTQYF.